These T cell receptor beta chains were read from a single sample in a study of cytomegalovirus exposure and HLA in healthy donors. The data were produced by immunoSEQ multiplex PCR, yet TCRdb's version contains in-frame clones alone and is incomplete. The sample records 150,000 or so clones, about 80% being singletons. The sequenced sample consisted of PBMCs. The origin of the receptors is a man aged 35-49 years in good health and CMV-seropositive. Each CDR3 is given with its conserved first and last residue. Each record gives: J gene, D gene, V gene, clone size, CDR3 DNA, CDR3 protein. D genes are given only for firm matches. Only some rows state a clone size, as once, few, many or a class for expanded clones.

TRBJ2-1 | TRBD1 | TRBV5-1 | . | TGCGCCAGCAGACGGACAGGGGATGAGCAGTTCTTC | CASRRTGDEQFF
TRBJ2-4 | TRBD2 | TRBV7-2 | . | TGTGCCAGCAGCTTAGTGCGACTAGCGGAGGGGGGAAACATTCAGTACTTC | CASSLVRLAEGGNIQYF
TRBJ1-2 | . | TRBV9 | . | TGTGCCAGCAGCGCTCAGGCGTATGGCTACACCTTC | CASSAQAYGYTF
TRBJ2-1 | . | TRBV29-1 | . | TGCAGCGCCTCTTCCGGTAATGAGCAGTTCTTC | CSASSGNEQFF
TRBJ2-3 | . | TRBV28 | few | TGTGCCAGCGTAACAGGACAGCCCACAGATACGCAGTATTTT | CASVTGQPTDTQYF
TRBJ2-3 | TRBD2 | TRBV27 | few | TGTGCCAGCCGCCTTACTAGCGGGAGTCCTCTAGATACGCAGTATTTT | CASRLTSGSPLDTQYF
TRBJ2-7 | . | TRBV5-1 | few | TGCGCCAGCAGCCGGGGGGACACGAATTACGAGCAGTACTTC | CASSRGDTNYEQYF
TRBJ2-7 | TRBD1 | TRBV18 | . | TGTGCCAGCGCACCGACAGGGAAGGATTACGAGCAGTACTTC | CASAPTGKDYEQYF
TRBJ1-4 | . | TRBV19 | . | TGTGCCAGTAGTGAGTTCCAACGGGAAAAACTGTTTTTT | CASSEFQREKLFF
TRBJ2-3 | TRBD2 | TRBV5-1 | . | TGCGCCAGCAGCTACATGCGCGGGAGTAGCCCAGATACGCAGTATTTT | CASSYMRGSSPDTQYF
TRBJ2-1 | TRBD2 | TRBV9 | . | TGTGCCAGCAGCGTAGTGTCTAGCGGAGACAATGAGCAGTTCTTC | CASSVVSSGDNEQFF
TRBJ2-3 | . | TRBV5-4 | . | TGTGCCAGCAGCTCCTCCAGGGCCACAGATACGCAGTATTTT | CASSSSRATDTQYF
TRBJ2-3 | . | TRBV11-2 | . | TGTGCCAGCAGCATTAGCGGAGGAGACACAGATACGCAGTATTTT | CASSISGGDTDTQYF
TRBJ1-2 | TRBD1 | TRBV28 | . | TGTGCCAGCAGTTTGAGGACAGGGGTTGGCTACACCTTC | CASSLRTGVGYTF
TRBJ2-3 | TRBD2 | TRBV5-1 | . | TGCGCCAGCAGCTTGGATACGGGAGGAACCACAGATACGCAGTATTTT | CASSLDTGGTTDTQYF
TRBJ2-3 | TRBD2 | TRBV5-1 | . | TGCGCCAGCAGCCACCTAGCGGGAGAGGGTGCAGATACGCAGTATTTT | CASSHLAGEGADTQYF